The clone carrying this T cell receptor (beta chain) appeared once. The data derive from a study of blood T cell repertoires in COVID-19. Whole-study context: Both acute and convalescent COVID-19 samples were obtained from the United States, Italy and Spain. Sources were T cells, B-cell-depleted T cells, or PBMCs; the material itself was cDNA or gDNA.

Per the authors' pipeline: Reference gene primer amplification in the assay estimated nucleated cell counts. Method: immunoSEQ multiplex PCR; TCRdb's copy keeps in-frame clones and lacks some. V and J calls and clone size are those listed in that table; D and trimming were worked out from the DNA. Here the sample spans about 500,000 clones, 89% being singletons. The specimen sequenced was peripheral blood. The origin of this receptor is a man between 18 and 29 years old with COVID-19, enrolled during active disease.

The CDR3 nucleotides read TGTGCCACCAGTGTACTTGCGGGAGGGTACAATGAGCAGTTCTTC. Encoded protein: CATSVLAGGYNEQFF. This chain links TRBV24-1 with TRBJ2-1; 9 bases line up with TRBD2. The germline gives CDR1 KGHDR, CDR2 SFDVKD. With V trimmed by 5 bases and J by 4 bases, 5 bases remained unmatched. This CDR3 region has 15 residues.